This record looks at one T cell receptor (beta chain) sequence and its context. V shed 0 bases and J shed 3 bases, with 19 bases lying between them. Germline V CDR1 and CDR2: SGHRS, YFSETQ. The CDR3 extends over 19 amino acids. The sample belongs to a study of human thymus T cells. The assay was immunoSEQ multiplex PCR, and TCRdb's table has in-frame clones only and misses some. The table has just over 45,000 clones, approximately 95% seen once. Material: blood. This TCR was recovered from a girl under three years old with a congenital heart defect but otherwise immunologically healthy. The chain couples TRBV5-1 to TRBJ2-6; D possibly corresponds to TRBD1 (5 bases). In DNA, the CDR3 is TGCGCCAGCAGCTTGGCCCAACAAGCAGGGTATCGTGGGGCCAACGTCCTGACTTTC. Residues: CASSLAQQAGYRGANVLTF.